One and the same sample provided the 17 T cell receptor beta chains below, sequenced in a study of cytomegalovirus exposure and HLA in healthy donors. Only in-frame clones appear in the TCRdb table, and some are missing; sequencing was by immunoSEQ multiplex PCR. The repertoire holds 160,000 or so clones, with roughly 89% as singletons. Sequenced sample: PBMCs. These receptors were obtained from a woman aged 25 to 39 in good health and CMV-seronegative.

Only a few counts were recorded for this clone. The chain couples TRBV7-9 to TRBJ2-7, with D uncertain. Per germline, CDR1 SEHNR and CDR2 FQNEAQ (reference sequence). CDR3 size: 13 residues. Between the trimmed V and J ends, which lost 3 bases and 0 bases, there was a span of 6 bases. The CDR3 region is CASSLGYSYEQYF. The CDR3 coding sequence is TGTGCCAGCAGCTTGGGCTACTCCTACGAGCAGTACTTC.

The V and J genes are TRBV6-4 and TRBJ2-1; D gene uncertain. The length of the CDR3 is 14 residues. V lost 3 bases, J lost 6 bases, and 12 bases lay in between. Germline V gene sequence: CDR1 MRHNA, CDR2 SNTAGT. Here the CDR3 reads CASSEYGPPNEQFF. The CDR3 bases are TGTGCCAGCAGTGAGTATGGGCCACCCAATGAGCAGTTCTTC.

V usage is TRBV4-1 and J usage is TRBJ1-2; 7 bases agree with TRBD1. The CDR3 runs 17 residues. Losses at the gene ends were 6 bases for V and 1 base for J; bases not matched to a gene: 14. Germline V gene lookup returns CDR1 MGHRA and CDR2 YSYEKL. CDR3 in amino acids: CASRQLFRDSSNYGYTF. The CDR3 nucleotides read TGCGCCAGCAGGCAATTATTCCGGGACAGTAGTAACTATGGCTACACCTTC.

A few counts support this clone. The V call is TRBV13, the J call TRBJ1-2; D possibly corresponds to TRBD1 (6 bases). V lost 2 bases and J 8 bases, leaving 15 bases between the germline ends. Looked up from germline, CDR1 is PRHDT and CDR2 is FYEKMQ (reference sequence). The CDR3 totals 14 residues. The CDR3 sequence is CASSLRGSLTGYTF. The CDR3 DNA reads as TGTGCCAGCAGCTTAAGGGGGAGTCTAACGGGCTACACCTTC.

V and J are TRBV6-1 and TRBJ1-5; D gene unclear. This CDR3 is built from 17 residues. Trimming took off 2 bases at V and 0 bases at J, with 14 bases between the two ends. Germline V gene lookup returns CDR1 MNHNS and CDR2 SASEGT. The CDR3 sequence is CASSEREDFLSNQPQHF. DNA for the CDR3: TGTGCCAGCAGTGAAAGAGAGGACTTCCTTAGCAATCAGCCCCAGCATTTT.

This rearrangement joins TRBV9 to TRBJ1-6; D call uncertain. The CDR3 loop spans 13 amino acids. Trimming left V 0 bases short and J 8 bases short, with 6 bases between. Per the germline V gene, CDR1 is SGDLS and CDR2 is YYNGEE. CDR3 bases: TGTGCCAGCAGCGTAGCTATAGATTCACCCCTCCACTTT. Amino acid sequence: CASSVAIDSPLHF.

This chain links TRBV10-3 with TRBJ1-2, with TRBD1 identical over 7 bases. The V and J ends lost 8 bases and 0 bases, in that order; junction bases with no gene match: 12. In germline, CDR1 is ENHRY, CDR2 SYGVKD. This CDR3 spans 16 amino acids. The CDR3 loop reads CAIWGVGDSPNYGYTF. The CDR3 region has the DNA TGTGCCATCTGGGGGGTAGGGGACAGCCCTAACTATGGCTACACCTTC.

This rearrangement joins TRBV4-1 to TRBJ1-4; D gene ambiguous. Trimming shortened V by 5 bases and J by 7 bases, and 8 bases separated the two germline ends. The germline V gene has CDR1 MGHRA and CDR2 YSYEKL. The length of the CDR3 is 12 residues. As DNA, the CDR3 is TGCGCCAGCAGCTTAATCCGTGAAAAACTGTTTTTT. It codes for CASSLIREKLFF.

The rearrangement uses TRBV6-4 and TRBJ2-3, with 8 bases identical to TRBD1. Germline CDR1 is MRHNA and CDR2 is SNTAGT. The CDR3 length is 14 residues. V gave up 3 bases and J gave up 2 bases; unmatched junction bases: 1. CDR3 sequence (DNA): TGTGCCAGCAGTGAGGACAGGGACACAGATACGCAGTATTTT. Translating gives CASSEDRDTDTQYF.

The rearrangement links TRBV6-5 to TRBJ2-3; the D is unclear. Trimming left V 4 bases short and J 1 base short, with 6 bases between. The CDR3 has 13 amino acids. The V gene's germline CDR1 is MNHEY and CDR2 SVGAGI. CDR3 loop: CASSSTGTDTQYF. For the CDR3, the DNA is TGTGCCAGCAGTTCTACTGGCACAGATACGCAGTATTTT.

The chain has TRBV6-6 and TRBJ2-4; the match to TRBD2 covers 12 bases. Germline values: CDR1 MNHNY, CDR2 SVGAGI (reference sequence). Germline trimming cut 0 bases from V and 5 bases from J; bases unmatched to any gene: 2. The CDR3 runs 16 residues. The DNA of the CDR3 is TGTGCCAGCAGTTACTCAGGGACTAGCGGGCAAAACATTCAGTACTTC. Encoded protein: CASSYSGTSGQNIQYF.

Only one count was recorded for this clone. The gene calls are TRBV25-1 and TRBJ1-3, with D possibly TRBD1 on 5 matching bases. The CDR3 is 16 amino acids. CDR1 and CDR2 (germline): MGHDK, SYGVNS. V was cut by 2 bases and J by 0 bases, with 11 bases left in between. The CDR3 nucleotides are TGTGCCAGCAGTGAAGCGGCAGGGAACTCTGGAAACACCATATATTTT. It codes for CASSEAAGNSGNTIYF.

The chain uses TRBV9 and TRBJ2-7; D may be TRBD1 (5 bases). This CDR3 contains 13 residues. Germline V CDR1 and CDR2: SGDLS, YYNGEE. Trimming removed 4 bases at V and 4 bases at J, with 12 bases between. CDR3 loop: CASSPNQGYEQYF. The CDR3 DNA reads as TGTGCCAGCAGCCCCAACCAGGGTTACGAGCAGTACTTC. Using reference TRBV9 and TRBJ2-7 for the parts outside the CDR3, the full variable domain is DSGVTQTPKHLITATGQRVTLRCSPRSGDLSVYWYQQSLDQGLQFLIQYYNGEERAKGNILERFSAQQFPDLHSELNLSSLELGDSALYFCASSPNQGYEQYFGPGTRLTVT.

This chain joins TRBV19 and TRBJ2-3; TRBD2 might be the D (5 bases). Germline CDR1 reads LNHDA; CDR2 reads SQIVND (reference sequence). V was clipped by 1 base and J by 1 base, with 15 bases between them. The length of the CDR3 is 17 residues. CDR3 region: CASSIGGVSRGTDTQYF. CDR3 in DNA: TGTGCCAGTAGTATAGGTGGGGTATCGCGGGGCACAGATACGCAGTATTTT.

The chain links TRBV4-1 to TRBJ2-7; maybe TRBD1 (6 bases). The V end lost 5 bases, the J end lost 2 bases, and 13 bases lay between the germline ends. CDR3 length: 14 residues. Per germline, CDR1 MGHRA and CDR2 YSYEKL. The CDR3 here is CASSAQGTTYEQYF. CDR3 in DNA: TGCGCCAGCAGCGCACAGGGCACGACCTACGAGCAGTACTTC.

This rearrangement joins TRBV5-4 to TRBJ2-3; 10 nucleotides match TRBD2. The germline CDR1 and CDR2 sequences are SGHNT and YYREEE (reference sequence). The CDR3 contains 16 residues. The J segment lost 5 bases and the V segment lost 3 bases, leaving 9 bases of the junction unmatched. This CDR3 reads CASSSSGGAVGDTQYF. The CDR3 DNA reads TGTGCCAGCAGCTCGAGCGGGGGGGCCGTTGGAGATACGCAGTATTTT.

Here the CDR3 DNA reads TGTGCCAGCAGCTTGGATACAGGGTTCTCTGGAAACACCATATATTTT. Encoded protein: CASSLDTGFSGNTIYF. The chain recombines TRBV5-6 with TRBJ1-3, with D perhaps matching TRBD1 (6 bases). The CDR3 runs 16 residues. In germline, CDR1 is SGHDT, CDR2 YYEEEE. V was cut by 0 bases and J by 0 bases, with 10 bases left in between.